This T cell receptor (beta chain) was identified in a study of Ad26.COV2.S vaccination and SARS-CoV-2 variants (dated by TCRdb to the early 2020s). About the study as a whole: Vaccine-arm donors came from COV1001, a multicentre, randomized, double-blind, placebo-controlled phase I-IIa trial of Ad26.COV2.S in healthy adults. A total of 32 samples were included in the TCR-sequenced set, comprising around 19 Ad26.COV2.S vaccine recipients, 5 placebo recipients and 8 SARS-CoV-2 convalescent individuals. Ad26.COV2.S was administered intramuscularly at a dose of 5x10^10 or 1x10^11 viral particles, either as one shot or as two shots given 56 days apart. Throughout the experiments and outcome assessment, investigators stayed blinded to trial group allocation. Trial participants were randomized into five groups of five, in which low-dose or high-dose Ad26.COV2.S was given once or twice, or placebo was given on both occasions. Sequencing of the TCRbeta repertoire served to evaluate the specificity and breadth of SARS-CoV-2-reactive T cell receptors following Ad26.COV2.S vaccination. The investigation overall reported the following: Comparable non-spike TCR breadth was observed between vaccine and placebo recipients, consistent with only spike being contained in the vaccine. Substantial breadth of spike-specific CD8+ and CD4+ T cell responses was reported after vaccination. Spike-specific TCR breadth was higher in Ad26.COV2.S recipients than in placebo recipients (P = 0.0014). According to the authors, total T cell responses may have been underestimated by the TCR breadth and depth analyses. Comparing responses between vaccine doses or regimens was not something the study was powered to do.

The treatment or condition label corresponds to: roughly 18 received Ad26.COV2.S at low or high dose, single or two shots; about 5 received placebo; per-sample allocation not given. For vaccine and placebo recipients, repertoires were sequenced using samples collected on day 63 after the first injection. In Cohort 1b, some 25 adults aged 18-55 years were enrolled at a single site in Boston, USA, between 29 July and 7 August 2020. Ad26.COV2.S was a replication-incompetent adenovirus type 26 vector that expressed a prefusion-stabilized SARS-CoV-2 spike protein derived from the original Wuhan strain. TCRbeta CDR3 regions were sequenced with the immunoSEQ Assay. After extraction, genomic DNA underwent amplification by bias-controlled multiplex PCR, followed by high-throughput sequencing. The original methods were these. To quantify the absolute abundance of every unique TCRbeta CDR3 region, sequences were collapsed and filtered. T cell fraction was estimated by normalization of TCRbeta template counts to usable DNA, with usable DNA being measured through amplification of reference genes present in all nucleated cells. Repertoire TCRs were annotated as SARS-CoV-2-specific when V gene, CDR3 amino acid sequence and J gene were exactly matched to a known reactive TCR set. The reference SARS-CoV-2 TCR set came from MIRA and was filtered for enrichment in COVID-19-positive ImmuneCODE repertoires, removing public or cross-reactive TCRs. Based on the MIRA antigens, annotated TCRs were further analysed at the level of specific ORF or position within ORF. Depth was the summed frequency of annotated unique rearrangements, while breadth was defined as annotated unique rearrangements over total unique productive rearrangements. Two-sided Wilcoxon rank-sum tests were applied when comparing TCR breadth between groups. Entries here come from immuneACCESS through TCRdb and include only in-frame sequences with V and J called. Some clones fail to appear in such tables; in the studies checked, an unresolved V gene covers under half of the shortfall, and the cause of the remainder is unknown. V and J calls and clone size follow that table, whereas D and trimming were derived from the DNA. The sample yields around 250,000 clones; 87% were counted once. Jointly, the top ten make up less than 3% of the sample.

The germline V gene encodes CDR1 SGHTA and CDR2 FQGNSA. The germline V and J ends show losses of 5 bases and 2 bases respectively, and no gene match explains 6 bases of the junction. The CDR3, cysteine through phenylalanine, is 16 amino acids long. Just CDR3 DNA is preserved here, 48 bases in frame from base 1. On this clone: Which antigen it targets is not known. Base quality data are lacking; no much larger clone is found one base away.

The rearrangement combines TRBV7-2 with TRBJ2-1; 10 bases in between match TRBD2. Material: peripheral blood, obtained in a trial of Ad26.COV2.S vaccine versus placebo. The receptor was isolated from a person between 18 and 65 years old who received the Ad26.COV2.S COVID-19 vaccine or a placebo. The CDR3 protein is CASSPASGGTYNEQFF. The nucleotides read TGTGCCAGCAGCCCAGCTAGCGGGGGTACCTACAATGAGCAGTTCTTC.